Presented here are 14 T cell receptor beta chains from one specimen sequenced in a study of technical replicates of blood from several donors. Using immunoSEQ multiplex PCR, the repertoire was profiled, and TCRdb retains in-frame clones only, with some absent. In the table there are 74,000 or so clones, approximately 91% of which are singletons. The sequencing sample was made of T cells isolated from PBMCs. The receptors derive from a human donor in good health.

V is TRBV11-2 and J is TRBJ1-1; 7 bases map to TRBD1. The CDR3 spans 14 residues. The germline gives CDR1 SGHAT, CDR2 FQNNGV. The V and J ends lost 5 bases and 5 bases, in that order; junction bases with no gene match: 8. The CDR3 spells CASSLAPTGTEAFF. CDR3 coding DNA: TGTGCCAGCAGCCTCGCCCCGACAGGGACTGAAGCTTTCTTT.

The chain joins TRBV6-6 to TRBJ2-2, with 8 nucleotides matching TRBD2. CDR1 and CDR2 from the germline V gene are MNHNY and SVGAGI (reference sequence). The CDR3 runs to 16 residues. Germline trimming cut 5 bases from V and 4 bases from J; bases unmatched to any gene: 9. CDR3 nucleotides: TGTGCCAGCAGTGGCGACTCGGGAGGGAGCACCGGGGAGCTGTTTTTT. Translation gives CASSGDSGGSTGELFF.

J is TRBJ2-2 and V is TRBV30; 13 bases fit TRBD2. Trimming removed 4 bases from V and 5 bases from J; junction bases left unmatched: 10. This CDR3 is 17 amino acids long. Germline V gives CDR1 GTSNPN, CDR2 SVGIG (reference sequence). As DNA, the CDR3 is TGTGCCTGGATCAGAGGACTAGCGGGAGCGGGGACCGGGGAGCTGTTTTTT. It codes for CAWIRGLAGAGTGELFF.

The chain uses TRBV29-1 and TRBJ2-5, with TRBD2 as a possible D gene (6 bases). The germline gives CDR1 SQVTM, CDR2 ANQGSEA. Trimming cost V 8 bases and J 4 bases, with 17 bases left between them. The CDR3 length is 13 residues. Here the CDR3 reads CSTGTGLVETQYF. In nucleotides, the CDR3 is TGCAGCACTGGGACTGGTCTTGTAGAGACCCAGTACTTC. Complete variable domain (other parts from reference TRBV29-1 and TRBJ2-5): SAVISQKPSRDICQRGTSLTIQCQVDSQVTMMFWYRQQPGQSLTLIATANQGSEATYESGFVIDKFPISRPNLTFSTLTVSNMSPEDSSIYLCSTGTGLVETQYFGPGTRLLVL.

The chain couples TRBV9 to TRBJ2-7, with a weak D call TRBD2 (6 bases). This CDR3 is 14 amino acids long. From germline, CDR1 is SGDLS and CDR2 YYNGEE. The V and J ends lost 0 bases and 6 bases respectively, with 13 bases between them. The CDR3 DNA reads as TGTGCCAGCAGCGTAGGGGGGGTGAGAAGCGAGCAGTACTTC. This codes for CASSVGGVRSEQYF.

This clone was observed once. The chain is built from TRBV4-1 and TRBJ2-1; 12 bases map to TRBD2. CDR1 is MGHRA and CDR2 is YSYEKL in the germline V gene. The CDR3 is 17 amino acids. V shed 3 bases and J 8 bases; nucleotides not matched to a gene: 11. The CDR3 protein is CASSQEPTSGSADEQFF. As DNA, the CDR3 is TGCGCCAGCAGCCAGGAGCCGACTAGCGGGAGTGCGGATGAGCAGTTCTTC.

The gene calls are TRBV9 and TRBJ1-1; no reliable D call. The CDR3 covers 13 residues. Per the germline V gene, CDR1 is SGDLS and CDR2 is YYNGEE. Deletions cut 2 bases from V and 0 bases from J, with 5 bases between. CDR3 sequence reads: CASSVSVNTEAFF. The CDR3 bases are TGTGCCAGCAGCGTCTCGGTGAACACTGAAGCTTTCTTT.

This chain links TRBV10-3 with TRBJ2-1, with TRBD2 identical over 12 bases. The V and J ends lost 0 bases and 7 bases, in that order; junction bases with no gene match: 4. Germline V gene data show CDR1 as ENHRY and CDR2 as SYGVKD. The CDR3 has 16 amino acids. CDR3 DNA sequence: TGTGCCATCAGTGAGTCCCCCCTAGCGGGAGGGAATGAGCAGTTCTTC. As protein: CAISESPLAGGNEQFF.

The chain couples TRBV6-5 to TRBJ1-5, with 8 bases identical to TRBD1. Losses at the gene ends were 6 bases for V and 7 bases for J; bases not matched to a gene: 8. The CDR3 loop spans 14 amino acids. Germline V gene data show CDR1 as MNHEY and CDR2 as SVGAGI. The CDR3 spells CASSATGGGQPQHF. Here the CDR3 DNA reads TGTGCCAGCAGCGCTACAGGGGGAGGACAGCCCCAGCATTTT.

The chain uses TRBV7-3 and TRBJ2-3, with TRBD2 matching over 13 bases. V gave up 5 bases and J gave up 2 bases; unmatched junction bases: 10. This CDR3 has 18 residues. Germline CDR1 reads SGHTA; CDR2 reads FQGTGA. For the CDR3, the DNA is TGTGCCAGCAGCCTCGGGACTAGCGGGATGTGGAACACAGATACGCAGTATTTT. Translation: CASSLGTSGMWNTDTQYF.

The chain has TRBV7-9 and TRBJ2-1, with D possibly TRBD2 on 5 matching bases. Trimming took off 0 bases at V and 7 bases at J, with 10 bases between the two ends. The germline gives CDR1 SEHNR, CDR2 FQNEAQ (reference sequence). The CDR3 totals 14 residues. The CDR3, as DNA: TGTGCCAGCAGCTTAGCGGGAGATGTGAATGAGCAGTTCTTC. Protein: CASSLAGDVNEQFF.

The chain uses TRBV11-3 and TRBJ2-5; the match to TRBD2 covers 7 bases. Trimming cost V 4 bases and J 5 bases; bases outside gene matches: 10. From germline, CDR1 is SGHNT and CDR2 YENEEA. The CDR3 length is 15 residues. The CDR3 nucleotides are TGTGCCAGCAGCTCATGGAGCGGGAACGAGGAGACCCAGTACTTC. This encodes CASSSWSGNEETQYF.

Within the sample, this clone is medium-sized. This chain links TRBV6-5 with TRBJ2-7; D possibly corresponds to TRBD1 (6 bases). V shed 6 bases and J shed 2 bases, with 11 bases lying between them. CDR3 length: 13 amino acids. The germline V gene encodes CDR1 MNHEY and CDR2 SVGAGI. CDR3 nucleotide sequence: TGTGCCAGCAGAGGGGGTAACACCTACGAGCAGTACTTC. It yields the protein CASRGGNTYEQYF.

The chain joins TRBV6-6 to TRBJ2-1, with 13 bases lining up with TRBD2. The germline CDR1 and CDR2 sequences are MNHNY and SVGAGI (reference sequence). This CDR3 is 16 amino acids long. V shed 5 bases, J shed 10 bases, and the junction held 11 bases outside the gene matches. In DNA, the CDR3 is TGTGCCAGCAGTAGATCGGGACTAGCGGGAACAATAGAGCAGTTCTTC. Its translation is CASSRSGLAGTIEQFF.